The T cell receptor beta chain described here comes from a study of human T cells and chemical hapten exposure. Study-level background: 2% DPC applied to a roughly 2 cm by roughly 2 cm arm area sensitized donors. Patch testing placed 0.01% DPC on the upper back, with readings at 6 days. Study observations and caveats: Against controls, expanded TCRs gave rise to significantly more large CDR3 similarity clusters.

The CDR3 loop spans 14 amino acids. TCRdb processed the RACE reads anew with MiXCR; each CDR3 protein has one entry. The table records over 65,000 distinct CDR3 sequences, roughly 10% of them present only once. This clonotype turned up a few times. The antigen remains unidentified. Time point defined: patch test 1, 2 weeks after DPC sensitization. Indicated treatment: therapeutic diphenylcyclopropenone sensitization with weekly scalp DPC. Total RNA was isolated from unfractionated whole blood. The starting material was whole blood, obtained in connection with sensitization to the hapten diphenylcyclopropenone (DPC). This receptor was taken from a woman in her forties or fifties with alopecia areata. Some clones in this sample may be carry-over from other donors' samples. The chain uses TRBV21-1 and TRBJ1-2; the table's D call, TRBD1, was not checked against the DNA. TRBV21-1 is assigned pseudogene status. The CDR3 loop is CASTQTGSDYGYTF. The CDR3 DNA is TGTGCCAGCACCCAGACAGGGTCTGACTATGGCTACACCTTC.